The next 32 T cell receptor beta chains were all read from a single sample in a study of response to subunit inactivated influenza vaccine. TCRdb reanalysed the RT-PCR reads using MiXCR and keeps one entry per CDR3 protein. The sample lists 450,000 to 600,000 distinct CDR3 sequences; less than 7.5% were seen once. The source was PBMCs from blood, collected roughly 24 months after vaccination. These receptors came from a man aged 50 to 75 who received an inactivated influenza vaccine.

This clonotype was seen at least ten times. The chain has TRBV10-3 and TRBJ2-3; TRBD2 agrees at 9 bases. Germline CDR1 ENHRY, CDR2 SYGVKD. V lost 10 bases, J lost 4 bases, and 12 bases stayed unmatched. The CDR3 is 15 amino acids. The CDR3 reads CATQILAGSADTQYF. As DNA, the CDR3 is TGTGCCACCCAGATTCTAGCGGGGAGCGCAGATACGCAGTATTTT.

The V call is TRBV7-3, the J call TRBJ2-7, with D perhaps TRBD2 (8 bases). The CDR3 loop spans 16 amino acids. V lost 2 bases to trimming and J lost 0 bases, with 14 bases between them. In germline, CDR1 is SGHTA, CDR2 FQGTGA. The CDR3 sequence is CASSLSGGDSSYEQYF. CDR3 nucleotides: TGTGCCAGCAGCTTATCGGGGGGGGACAGCTCCTACGAGCAGTACTTC. Drawing the rest from reference TRBV7-3 and TRBJ2-7, the complete variable domain is GAGVSQTPSNKVTEKGKYVELRCDPISGHTALYWYRQSLGQGPEFLIYFQGTGAADDSGLPNDRFFAVRPEGSVSTLKIQRTERGDSAVYLCASSLSGGDSSYEQYFGPGTRLTVT.

This clonotype has more than one count but fewer than ten. This sequence joins TRBV9 and TRBJ2-5; weak D call: TRBD2 (5 bases). Trimming removed 4 bases from V and 7 bases from J, with 20 bases in between. This CDR3 region has 15 residues. The germline CDR1 and CDR2 sequences are SGDLS and YYNGEE. In DNA form, the CDR3 reads TGTGCCAGCAGCCTTAATCTAGACCCGGCGGGGACCCAGTACTTC. It yields the protein CASSLNLDPAGTQYF.

This chain joins TRBV6-2 or TRBV6-3 and TRBJ2-1; TRBD1 agrees at 7 bases. The trim removed 2 bases at V and 7 bases at J, leaving 8 bases unmatched. The CDR3 extends over 15 amino acids. CDR1 is MNHEY, CDR2 SVGEGT, per germline. CDR3 sequence: CASSYDRVRPNEQFF. CDR3 coding DNA: TGTGCCAGCAGTTACGACAGGGTGAGGCCAAATGAGCAGTTCTTC.

There are many counts of this clonotype. J is TRBJ2-2 and V is TRBV5-5; D unclear. This CDR3 has 12 residues. Germline V lookup: CDR1 SGHKS, CDR2 YYEKEE (reference sequence). The V and J ends lost 4 bases and 2 bases respectively, with 3 bases between them. CDR3 bases: TGTGCCAGCAGCGGTAACACCGGGGAGCTGTTTTTT. Translated: CASSGNTGELFF.

This clonotype was picked up many times. The rearrangement uses TRBV4-2 and TRBJ1-2; D not resolved. V was clipped by 0 bases and J by 1 base, with 6 bases between them. This CDR3 contains 14 residues. Germline CDR1 and CDR2: LGHNA and YNFKEQ. As DNA, the CDR3 is TGTGCCAGCAGCCAAGATTTGGGTAACTATGGCTACACCTTC. Amino acids: CASSQDLGNYGYTF.

The table lists this clonotype with many counts. CDR3 sequence (DNA): TGCGCCAGCAGCTTGCGAGGCCAGGATACGCAGTATTTT. This gives the protein CASSLRGQDTQYF. The gene calls are TRBV5-1 and TRBJ2-3, with D uncertain. V was clipped by 1 base and J by 6 bases, with 9 bases between them. CDR1 is SGHRS, CDR2 YFSETQ, per germline. The CDR3 extends over 13 amino acids. The whole variable domain, filled in from reference TRBV5-1 and TRBJ2-3, reads KAGVTQTPRYLIKTRGQQVTLSCSPISGHRSVSWYQQTPGQGLQFLFEYFSETQRNKGNFPGRFSGRQFSNSRSEMNVSTLELGDSALYLCASSLRGQDTQYFGPGTRLTVL.

The table lists this clonotype with many counts. V usage is TRBV3-1 and J usage is TRBJ1-5; 9 bases agree with TRBD1. With 2 bases clipped from V and 11 bases from J, the junction kept 4 bases outside the gene matches. This CDR3 has 13 residues. In germline, CDR1 is LGHDT, CDR2 YNNKEL (reference sequence). CDR3 in DNA: TGTGCCAGCAGCCAAAAAGGGACAGGGACCCAGCATTTT. Encoded protein: CASSQKGTGTQHF.

The rearrangement uses TRBV9 and TRBJ2-7, with 9 positions matching TRBD2. Germline V gene data show CDR1 as SGDLS and CDR2 as YYNGEE. The CDR3 is 14 residues long. V was clipped by 3 bases and J by 3 bases; unmatched bases: 4. CDR3 bases: TGTGCCAGCAGCGCTAGCGGGACGGGCTACGAGCAGTACTTC. This sequence encodes CASSASGTGYEQYF.

This clonotype was counted ten times or more. The chain has TRBV6-1 and TRBJ1-1; D unclear. In germline, CDR1 is MNHNS, CDR2 SASEGT. The CDR3 runs to 16 residues. Trimming shortened V by 1 base and J by 3 bases, and 15 bases separated the two germline ends. Written as DNA, the CDR3 is TGTGCCAGCAGTGAAGGTCCCCCAGACACCTACACTGAAGCTTTCTTT. Encoded protein: CASSEGPPDTYTEAFF.

This clonotype was detected ten times or more. The junction departs from germline at one end; a sequencing error may be responsible. This sequence joins TRBV5-1 and TRBJ1-3; D is possibly TRBD1 (5 bases). Germline V gene sequence: CDR1 SGHRS, CDR2 YFSETQ. The CDR3 is 16 residues long. DNA for the CDR3: TGCGCCAGCAGCCCCGGCGGGGCCGGATCCGGAAACATCATATATTTT. It translates to CASSPGGAGSGNIIYF.

The rearrangement uses TRBV9 and TRBJ2-2, with 7 bases fitting TRBD2. CDR3 size: 16 residues. Trimming took 0 bases from V and 2 from J; bases not matched to a gene: 4. Germline-derived CDR1 and CDR2 are SGDLS and YYNGEE. CDR3 loop: CASSVGASGNTGELFF. The CDR3 DNA reads as TGTGCCAGCAGCGTAGGGGCTAGCGGTAACACCGGGGAGCTGTTTTTT.

This clonotype was observed at least ten times. The rearrangement joins TRBV4-3 to TRBJ1-1; D is possibly TRBD1 (5 bases). The ends were cut back, 1 base at V and 0 bases at J, with 12 bases in the middle. The CDR3 runs 16 residues. Looked up from germline, CDR1 is LGHNA and CDR2 is YSLEER. The CDR3 reads CASSQVTASMNTEAFF. In DNA, the CDR3 is TGCGCCAGCAGCCAAGTGACAGCCTCAATGAACACTGAAGCTTTCTTT.

DNA for the CDR3: TGCAGTGCTAGAGCCGGGTGGGGTGAGACCCAGTACTTC. Encoded protein: CSARAGWGETQYF. The chain employs TRBV20-1 and TRBJ2-5; no definite D call. Per the germline V gene, CDR1 is DFQATT and CDR2 is SNEGSKA (reference sequence). V lost 1 base to trimming and J lost 5 bases, with 11 bases between them. The CDR3 extends over 13 amino acids.

The gene calls are TRBV5-4 and TRBJ2-3, with 11 nucleotides matching TRBD1. Trimming removed 4 bases from V and 0 bases from J; junction bases left unmatched: 4. This CDR3 contains 16 residues. Germline loops: CDR1 SGHNT, CDR2 YYREEE (reference sequence). DNA for the CDR3: TGTGCCAGCAGCCAAAGGACAGGGGGCAGCACAGATACGCAGTATTTT. This sequence encodes CASSQRTGGSTDTQYF. The entire variable domain, with the rest obtained from reference TRBV5-4 and TRBJ2-3, is as follows: ETGVTQSPTHLIKTRGQQVTLRCSSQSGHNTVSWYQQALGQGPQFIFQYYREEENGRGNFPPRFSGLQFPNYSSELNVNALELDDSALYLCASSQRTGGSTDTQYFGPGTRLTVL.

This clonotype was detected many times. J is TRBJ2-7 and V is TRBV6-5, with 16 bases fitting TRBD2. The CDR3 spans 19 residues. Trimming took 4 bases from V and 2 from J; bases not matched to a gene: 11. Germline V CDR1 and CDR2: MNHEY, SVGAGI. The CDR3 protein is CASSLVGTSGRAFPYEQYF. The CDR3 DNA is TGTGCCAGCAGTTTGGTGGGGACTAGCGGGAGGGCCTTCCCCTACGAGCAGTACTTC.

At least ten counts were recorded for this clonotype. The V and J genes are TRBV6-1 and TRBJ2-2; a weak D match, TRBD2 (6 bases). The germline gives CDR1 MNHNS, CDR2 SASEGT. The CDR3 covers 15 residues. Trimming removed 5 bases from V and 1 base from J, with 11 bases in between. The CDR3 DNA follows: TGTGCCAGCAGTATGTGGGGGGAGAACACCGGGGAGCTGTTTTTT. This encodes CASSMWGENTGELFF.

The table lists this clonotype with many counts. The CDR3: CSALQGIGYTF. Written as DNA, the CDR3 is TGCAGTGCTCTACAGGGAATCGGCTACACCTTC. J is TRBJ1-2 and V is TRBV20-1; D is possibly TRBD1 (6 bases). There are 11 residues in the CDR3. Looked up from germline, CDR1 is DFQATT and CDR2 is SNEGSKA (reference sequence). Between the trimmed V and J ends, which lost 5 bases and 8 bases, there was a span of 12 bases.

There are many counts of this clonotype. The V gene is TRBV4-3, the J gene TRBJ1-4; D ambiguous. The V end lost 0 bases, the J end lost 5 bases, and 10 bases lay between the germline ends. This CDR3 has 15 residues. The germline V gene encodes CDR1 LGHNA and CDR2 YSLEER. The CDR3 reads CASSQDYTRNEKLFF. The CDR3 bases are TGCGCCAGCAGCCAAGATTACACCCGCAATGAAAAACTGTTTTTT.

V is TRBV28 and J is TRBJ1-5; D might be TRBD1 (6 bases). Trimming took 6 bases from V and 0 from J, leaving 15 bases between them. The CDR3 contains 16 residues. Germline V gene sequence: CDR1 MDHEN, CDR2 SYDVKM. This CDR3 is CASRSPPGDSNQPQHF. In DNA form, the CDR3 reads TGTGCCAGCAGATCTCCCCCAGGGGATAGCAATCAGCCCCAGCATTTT.

This clonotype was picked up many times. The chain joins TRBV12-3 or TRBV12-4 to TRBJ1-5, with unresolved D. The CDR3 contains 16 residues. V was shortened by 3 bases and J by 1 base, with 13 bases between the two germline ends. As DNA, the CDR3 is TGTGCCAGCAGTTTTGGGTCCCCCCGCAGCAATCAGCCCCAGCATTTT. It codes for CASSFGSPRSNQPQHF.

The rearrangement uses TRBV10-3 and TRBJ1-2; no reliable D call. The CDR3 length is 14 residues. Per germline, CDR1 ENHRY and CDR2 SYGVKD. The germline V and J ends were trimmed by 1 base and 0 bases, with 6 bases remaining between them. CDR3 in DNA: TGTGCCATCAGTGAGTGGGAGTCTAACTATGGCTACACCTTC. This codes for CAISEWESNYGYTF.

As for this clonotype: A much larger clone differs from this one at a single base, so this may be a read error. This rearrangement joins TRBV5-1 to TRBJ1-1; weak D call: TRBD1 (5 bases). The CDR3 is 13 residues long. The germline CDR1 and CDR2 sequences are SGHRS and YFSETQ. This CDR3 is CVSRAGENTEAFF. The CDR3 region has the DNA TGCGTCAGCAGGGCCGGGGAGAACACTGAAGCTTTCTTT.

The rearrangement uses TRBV4-1 and TRBJ2-3; possibly TRBD2 for D (5 bases). There are 14 residues in the CDR3. Germline V gene sequence: CDR1 MGHRA, CDR2 YSYEKL. V was clipped by 0 bases and J by 5 bases, with 9 bases between them. Here the CDR3 DNA reads TGCGCCAGCAGCCAAGAGAGGGCGGTAGATACGCAGTATTTT. It specifies CASSQERAVDTQYF.

This clonotype has only a few counts. The genes are TRBV4-2 and TRBJ1-1; 8 positions match TRBD1. Germline CDR1 reads LGHNA; CDR2 reads YNFKEQ. Germline trimming cut 4 bases from V and 9 bases from J; bases unmatched to any gene: 13. CDR3 size: 15 residues. In nucleotides, the CDR3 is TGTGCCAGCAGCCCCATGGACAGGGAGGCCCCCAAAGCTTTCTTT. It translates to CASSPMDREAPKAFF.

V usage is TRBV7-6 and J usage is TRBJ2-5; 8 nucleotides agree with TRBD2. The CDR3 is 16 residues long. The trim removed 2 bases at V and 5 bases at J, leaving 10 bases unmatched. CDR1 is SGHVS and CDR2 is FNYEAQ in the germline V gene. CDR3 in DNA: TGTGCCAGCAGCTTAACACCGGGACTAGAGGGGGAGACCCAGTACTTC. This translates into CASSLTPGLEGETQYF.

This clonotype was picked up a small number of times. The CDR3 here is CAISESGGYEQYF. In nucleotides, the CDR3 is TGTGCCATCAGTGAGTCGGGCGGGTACGAGCAGTACTTC. The genes are TRBV10-3 and TRBJ2-7; a weak D match, TRBD2 (5 bases). The CDR3 runs 13 residues. Trimming pared 0 bases from V and 4 bases from J, leaving 7 bases between. Germline V gives CDR1 ENHRY, CDR2 SYGVKD.

This clonotype came up many times. This rearrangement joins TRBV4-2 to TRBJ2-2, with a weak D call TRBD2 (6 bases). The length of the CDR3 is 15 residues. Germline V gives CDR1 LGHNA, CDR2 YNFKEQ. V lost 0 bases, J lost 6 bases, and 11 bases lay in between. This chain's CDR3 is CASSQESGVSGELFF. CDR3 in DNA: TGTGCCAGCAGCCAAGAGTCGGGAGTCTCCGGGGAGCTGTTTTTT.

This clonotype has just a few counts. V is TRBV20-1 and J is TRBJ2-5; D remains ambiguous. Germline V gene sequence: CDR1 DFQATT, CDR2 SNEGSKA (reference sequence). The CDR3 loop spans 13 amino acids. V lost 1 base and J lost 5, with 11 bases in between. The CDR3 is CSARASKVETQYF. CDR3 in DNA: TGCAGTGCTAGAGCCAGCAAGGTCGAGACCCAGTACTTC.

Only a few counts were recorded for this clonotype. The rearrangement links TRBV6-1 to TRBJ2-1; tentative D call: TRBD2 (6 bases). Germline V CDR1 and CDR2: MNHNS, SASEGT. The ends were cut back, 4 bases at V and 4 bases at J, with 14 bases in the middle. The CDR3 loop spans 15 amino acids. The CDR3 DNA is TGTGCCAGCAGTGGGGACGGGAGTTCATACAATGAGCAGTTCTTC. This codes for CASSGDGSSYNEQFF.

Many counts were recorded for this clonotype. V usage is TRBV28 and J usage is TRBJ2-7; maybe TRBD2 (5 bases). CDR1 and CDR2 (germline): MDHEN, SYDVKM. V shed 5 bases and J shed 7 bases, with 9 bases lying between them. The CDR3 runs 11 residues. In nucleotides, the CDR3 is TGTGCCAGCAGTGCTACGGGAGAGCAGTACTTC. This translates into CASSATGEQYF. Complete variable domain (other parts from reference TRBV28 and TRBJ2-7): DVKVTQSSRYLVKRTGEKVFLECVQDMDHENMFWYRQDPGLGLRLIYFSYDVKMKEKGDIPEGYSVSREKKERFSLILESASTNQTSMYLCASSATGEQYFGPGTRLTVT.

Only a few counts were recorded for this clonotype. The chain combines TRBV28 with TRBJ2-1; 10 bases are shared with TRBD2. The CDR3 runs to 15 residues. Germline values: CDR1 MDHEN, CDR2 SYDVKM. V lost 3 bases and J lost 8; bases outside the gene matches: 7. The CDR3 loop reads CASSFLAGGEDEQFF. The DNA of the CDR3 is TGTGCCAGCAGTTTCTTAGCGGGGGGTGAGGATGAGCAGTTCTTC.